The entry below describes one T cell receptor (beta chain). Its antigen is unknown. The record originates from a study of PD-L1 blockade in urothelial cancer. Turning to the study itself: Patients started atezolizumab in the mid-2010s, 1,200 mg intravenously every 3 weeks. Each blood sample yielded a median of 141,255 T cells.

Repertoires were generated with immunoSEQ multiplex PCR, while TCRdb's copy carries only in-frame clones and drops some. The sample lists fewer than 45,000 clones, more than 70% seen once, with about 16% in the top ten. Study outcomes and limitations: Lower pretreatment blood TCR clonality, under the median, predicted better survival, researchers reported.

Material: PBMCs, obtained around atezolizumab (anti-PD-L1) treatment. This TCR was sampled from a man between 60 and 70 years old with urothelial cancer.

In DNA, the CDR3 is TGTGCCAGCAGCGGAAATAGACAGGGGGCCTATGAGCAGTTCTTC. It is translated as CASSGNRQGAYEQFF. V and J are TRBV11-2 and TRBJ2-1, with 10 bases matching TRBD1. V lost 5 bases and J lost 8; bases outside the gene matches: 9. The CDR3 loop spans 15 amino acids. CDR1 and CDR2 (germline): SGHAT, FQNNGV.